The source of this T cell receptor (beta chain) is a study of T cell repertoires in cytomegalovirus infection. MiXCR was run by TCRdb on the reads, yielding one entry per CDR3 protein. The sample holds about 920,000 distinct CDR3 sequences, 30% to 40% seen once. The CDR3 sequence is 15 residues long. V lost 3 bases, J lost 5 bases, and 16 bases lay in between. In this sample, this clonotype turned up a few times. The antigen remains unidentified. This clonotype was sampled from a human donor in good health (CMV status not recorded). Some clones in this sample may be carry-over from other donors' samples. The V gene is TRBV12-3 or TRBV12-4, the J gene TRBJ1-2, with D possibly matching TRBD1 (6 bases). Specimen: cultured CD8+ T cells from PBMCs, collected from culture after CMV antigen stimulation. In DNA form, the CDR3 reads TGTGCCAGCAGTTTTAAAAATACAGGGAGGTATGGCTACACCTTC. Amino acid sequence: CASSFKNTGRYGYTF.